A single sample is the source of the 3 T cell receptor beta chains below, sequenced in a study of human T cells and chemical hapten exposure. Time point meaning: patch test 1, 2 weeks after DPC sensitization. Described treatment: therapeutic diphenylcyclopropenone sensitization with weekly scalp DPC. TCRdb independently ran MiXCR on the RACE reads; one entry per CDR3 protein. The data show 50,000 or so distinct CDR3 sequences, about 10% seen once. The source material was whole blood, sampled in connection with sensitization to the hapten diphenylcyclopropenone (DPC). All receptors come from a woman in her forties or fifties with alopecia areata. Some clones in this sample may be carry-over from other donors' samples.

This clonotype has a count of ten or more. V usage is TRBV29-1 and J usage is TRBJ1-1; 8 bases match TRBD1. After removal of 4 bases from V and 3 bases from J, the junction contained 4 bases not matched to a gene. The CDR3 runs 13 residues. Germline CDR1 SQVTM, CDR2 ANQGSEA. CDR3 amino acids: CSVGVTGDTEAFF. CDR3 sequence (DNA): TGCAGCGTTGGGGTGACAGGGGACACTGAAGCTTTCTTT.

This clonotype was picked up many times. The chain uses TRBV6-1 and TRBJ1-2; D gene unclear. The CDR3 is made up of 12 amino acids. V gave up 3 bases and J gave up 8 bases, with 10 bases separating them. CDR1 is MNHNS, CDR2 SASEGT, per germline. CDR3: CASSESAWGYTF. In DNA form, the CDR3 reads TGTGCCAGCAGTGAGTCCGCCTGGGGCTACACCTTC.

In this sample, this clonotype turned up many times. This chain joins TRBV12-3 or TRBV12-4 and TRBJ2-1; 16 bases line up with TRBD2. This CDR3 is 18 amino acids long. V was clipped by 5 bases and J by 0 bases; unmatched bases: 4. CDR3 DNA sequence: TGTGCCAGCAGTCTGGGACTAGCGGGAGGGAGCTCCTACAATGAGCAGTTCTTC. Its protein is CASSLGLAGGSSYNEQFF.